This record looks at one T cell receptor beta chain sequence and its context. This entry comes from a study of blood T cell repertoires in COVID-19. At the level of the study: Whether acute or convalescent, the COVID-19 samples came from the United States, Italy and Spain. PBMCs, B-cell-depleted T cells, or T cells were the source of the cDNA or gDNA that made up the material.

Original data processing: From reference gene primer amplification, estimates of nucleated cell counts were derived. Generated by immunoSEQ multiplex PCR, the TCRdb table keeps only in-frame clones and is missing some. V, J and clone size derive from that table, while D and trimming were established from the DNA sequence. The sample holds roughly 130,000 clones, approximately 84% seen once. Per germline, CDR1 SGHKS and CDR2 YYEKEE (reference sequence). This CDR3 is 14 amino acids long. With V trimmed by 1 base and J by 2 bases, 1 base remained unmatched. Source material: peripheral blood. The sequence was collected from a woman aged 25 to 39 who had recovered from COVID-19. This chain connects TRBV5-5 to TRBJ2-7; 9 bases agree with TRBD2. Here the CDR3 reads CASSLKRGAYEQYF. The CDR3 nucleotides are TGTGCCAGCAGCTTGAAGCGGGGGGCCTACGAGCAGTACTTC.